The subject of this entry is one T cell receptor beta chain. The antigen is unknown. One heparinised draw, averaging around 0.12 L, was taken per donor. The investigators reverse transcribed all of the isolated RNA, so they sequenced expressed TCRB transcripts. It was found that naive, central memory and regulatory T cell samples averaged about 3.4 million reads. Sequencing used immunoSEQ multiplex PCR; TCRdb keeps in-frame clones, though not all of them. The table records 150,000 to 170,000 clones, over 9% of them present only once. The data derive from a study of beta chain features in type 1 diabetes. Looking at the study overall: Examined across all samples were approximately 99 million sorted cells. Overall study results and limits: There was a moderate but significant shortening of TCRB CDR3s in all four CD4+ subsets of Type 1 diabetes patients. It was among patients, rather than healthy donors, that naive, central memory and Treg TCRB repertoires appeared more similar.

In germline, CDR1 is SNHLY, CDR2 FYNNEI. The CDR3 consists of 12 residues. Trimming pared 4 bases from V and 12 bases from J, leaving 13 bases between. The sample consisted of central memory CD4+ T cells from blood. This chain connects TRBV2 to TRBJ2-1, with D maybe TRBD2 (5 bases). The sequence came from a man aged 25 to 40 with type 1 diabetes. CDR3: CASSGGGLVQFF. As DNA, the CDR3 is TGTGCCAGCAGTGGAGGAGGTCTAGTGCAGTTCTTC.